This TCR beta chain came from a study of technical replicates of blood from several donors. CDR1 and CDR2 (germline): MNHNS, SASEGT. Trimming took off 4 bases at V and 0 bases at J, with 6 bases between the two ends. This CDR3 has 13 amino acids. Produced via immunoSEQ multiplex PCR; TCRdb's table is partial and in-frame only. The data contain around 69,000 clones, around 97% of them seen just once; the ten biggest clones take up 0.2% to 0.25%. The chain couples TRBV6-1 to TRBJ1-1; D unresolved. Sample: T cells isolated from PBMCs. The receptor was derived from a human donor in good health. The DNA of the CDR3 is TGTGCCAGCAGTGGTTCTATGAACACTGAAGCTTTCTTT. This sequence encodes CASSGSMNTEAFF.